Each of the 24 T cell receptor beta chains below was sequenced from the same sample in a study of T-cell reconstitution after alpha-beta-depleted transplantation in children. For TCRbeta, the library was prepared with unique molecular identifiers. TCRdb redid the calling of the PCR reads with MiXCR, one entry per CDR3 protein. The sample shows more than 40,000 distinct CDR3 sequences, roughly half of them seen only once. The specimen was peripheral blood, collected before TCRalphabeta/CD19-depleted stem cell transplant. The receptor set was obtained from a boy less than two years old with SCID, due to receive a stem cell transplant.

This chain links TRBV20-1 with TRBJ1-2; unclear D gene. The germline gives CDR1 DFQATT, CDR2 SNEGSKA (reference sequence). The CDR3 runs 16 residues. V was shortened by 0 bases and J by 6 bases, with 20 bases between the two germline ends. The CDR3 reads CSARDLRKERSDGYTF. The CDR3 DNA follows: TGCAGTGCTAGAGATTTAAGGAAGGAGCGAAGCGATGGCTACACCTTC.

This clonotype was found once. The chain employs TRBV6-2 or TRBV6-3 and TRBJ2-7; D might be TRBD2 (5 bases). This CDR3 region has 16 residues. Germline V gives CDR1 MNHEY, CDR2 SVGEGT. Trimming removed 2 bases at V and 0 bases at J, with 14 bases between. The DNA of the CDR3 is TGTGCCAGCAGTTACATGGACTCAGGATTCTCCTACGAGCAGTACTTC. Protein product: CASSYMDSGFSYEQYF.

This clonotype appeared a single time. The rearrangement uses TRBV9 and TRBJ2-5, with 15 positions matching TRBD2. CDR3 length: 16 amino acids. Looked up from germline, CDR1 is SGDLS and CDR2 is YYNGEE. V lost 2 bases to trimming and J lost 6 bases; unmatched junction nucleotides: 5. The CDR3 region has the DNA TGTGCCAGCAGCGTGGAGGGACTAGCGGGGGGAAAGACCCAGTACTTC. Residues: CASSVEGLAGGKTQYF.

The chain employs TRBV28 and TRBJ2-5, with D perhaps TRBD1 or TRBD2 (6 bases each). The germline CDR1 and CDR2 sequences are MDHEN and SYDVKM. The CDR3 length is 14 residues. V lost 5 bases and J lost 4, with 14 bases in between. CDR3 residues: CASSIAPGAETQYF. CDR3 nucleotides: TGTGCCAGCAGTATCGCCCCGGGGGCAGAGACCCAGTACTTC.

This clonotype was counted only a few times. V gene TRBV9 combines with J gene TRBJ1-5; D is ambiguous. Per germline, CDR1 SGDLS and CDR2 YYNGEE. V was trimmed by 2 bases and J by 1 base, leaving 10 bases between them. The CDR3 totals 15 residues. The CDR3 bases are TGTGCCAGCAGCGTGGGGTCAGGAAGCAATCAGCCCCAGCATTTT. Translating gives CASSVGSGSNQPQHF. The full variable domain, its missing parts supplied by reference TRBV9 and TRBJ1-5, is DSGVTQTPKHLITATGQRVTLRCSPRSGDLSVYWYQQSLDQGLQFLIQYYNGEERAKGNILERFSAQQFPDLHSELNLSSLELGDSALYFCASSVGSGSNQPQHFGDGTRLSIL.

The V gene is TRBV5-1, the J gene TRBJ2-1, with 7 bases aligning to TRBD1. The CDR3 sequence is 14 residues long. The V gene end was trimmed by 7 bases and the J gene end by 4 bases; junction bases not matched to a gene: 8. Germline V lookup: CDR1 SGHRS, CDR2 YFSETQ. DNA for the CDR3: TGCGCCAGCTGCCCCGGGACAGATTACAATGAGCAGTTCTTC. Its translation is CASCPGTDYNEQFF.

The chain has TRBV6-1 and TRBJ2-1; TRBD2 matches 12 bases. Losses at the gene ends were 6 bases for V and 4 bases for J; bases not matched to a gene: 7. CDR3 length: 16 residues. Germline CDR1 is MNHNS and CDR2 is SASEGT. CDR3 DNA: TGTGCCAGCAGCCTCACTAGCGGGGGGTGGTACAATGAGCAGTTCTTC. Encoded protein: CASSLTSGGWYNEQFF.

The J gene is TRBJ2-4, the V gene TRBV4-3, with D possibly being TRBD1 or TRBD2 (5 bases each). Germline CDR1 and CDR2: LGHNA and YSLEER. The CDR3 contains 16 residues. V was clipped by 3 bases and J by 5 bases, with 17 bases between them. This CDR3 reads CASSHLLGAAENIQYF. The CDR3 region has the DNA TGCGCCAGCAGCCATCTCCTCGGGGCGGCGGAAAACATTCAGTACTTC.

The chain carries TRBV7-2 and TRBJ2-3, with D uncertain. From germline, CDR1 is SGHTA and CDR2 FQGNSA. The CDR3 length is 14 residues. V gave up 3 bases and J gave up 6 bases, with 13 bases separating them. The chain's CDR3 is CASSLRTPPDTQYF. The CDR3 DNA reads as TGTGCCAGCAGCTTGCGGACCCCCCCCGATACGCAGTATTTT.

A few counts support this clonotype. The chain links TRBV6-2 or TRBV6-3 to TRBJ2-7; the D is unclear. Germline lookup yields CDR1 MNHEY and CDR2 SVGEGT. The CDR3 runs to 12 residues. V lost 5 bases, J lost 7 bases, and 12 bases lay in between. Here the CDR3 reads CASSPEDREQYF. DNA of the CDR3: TGTGCCAGCAGTCCAGAAGACCGGGAGCAGTACTTC.

The chain joins TRBV5-4 to TRBJ1-4; D is unclear. V shed 1 base and J shed 2 bases, with 9 bases lying between them. Looked up from germline, CDR1 is SGHNT and CDR2 is YYREEE (reference sequence). The CDR3 is 15 amino acids. CDR3 residues: CASSLTSRTNEKLFF. In DNA, the CDR3 is TGTGCCAGCAGCTTGACGTCGAGGACTAATGAAAAACTGTTTTTT.

This clonotype was detected a few times. This chain joins TRBV6-1 and TRBJ2-1; 10 positions match TRBD1. The germline V gene has CDR1 MNHNS and CDR2 SASEGT. Trimming at V came to 8 bases and at J to 0 bases, leaving 1 base not matched to a gene. The CDR3 has 14 amino acids. The CDR3: CASWTGGSYNEQFF. The CDR3 coding sequence is TGTGCCAGCTGGACAGGGGGCTCCTACAATGAGCAGTTCTTC.

The chain recombines TRBV12-3 or TRBV12-4 with TRBJ2-5; TRBD1 matches at 8 bases. V gave up 3 bases and J gave up 4 bases; unmatched junction bases: 4. This CDR3 has 14 residues. This CDR3 is CASSLSDRGETQYF. DNA of the CDR3: TGTGCCAGCAGTTTGTCAGACAGGGGAGAGACCCAGTACTTC.

This clonotype has only one observation. The chain recombines TRBV6-1 with TRBJ1-5; a possible D gene is TRBD1 (6 bases). This CDR3 comprises 14 residues. Per the germline V gene, CDR1 is MNHNS and CDR2 is SASEGT. Trimming cost V 6 bases and J 6 bases, with 15 bases left between them. CDR3 amino acids: CASSLTGSGQPQHF. Written as DNA, the CDR3 is TGTGCCAGCAGCCTTACAGGGTCGGGTCAGCCCCAGCATTTT.

This clonotype was recorded only once. In DNA form, the CDR3 reads TGTGCCAGCAGCGTAGATCCAGGGAACACCGGGGAGCTGTTTTTT. Its translation: CASSVDPGNTGELFF. The rearrangement links TRBV9 to TRBJ2-2; D gene ambiguous. Trimming took off 0 bases at V and 1 base at J, with 7 bases between the two ends. Germline V gene sequence: CDR1 SGDLS, CDR2 YYNGEE. This CDR3 contains 15 residues.

This chain joins TRBV2 and TRBJ1-1, with 7 nucleotides matching TRBD1. The V gene end was trimmed by 4 bases and the J gene end by 3 bases; junction bases not matched to a gene: 5. The CDR3 is 14 amino acids. The germline gives CDR1 SNHLY, CDR2 FYNNEI. The CDR3 region is CASSGRGRHTEAFF. In DNA form, the CDR3 reads TGTGCCAGCAGTGGGAGGGGGCGACACACTGAAGCTTTCTTT. The full variable domain, rest sourced from reference TRBV2 and TRBJ1-1, is EPEVTQTPSHQVTQMGQEVILRCVPISNHLYFYWYRQILGQKVEFLVSFYNNEISEKSEIFDDQFSVERPDGSNFTLKIRSTKLEDSAMYFCASSGRGRHTEAFFGQGTRLTVV.

Here the CDR3 reads CASGRRNYGYTF. As DNA, the CDR3 is TGTGCCAGCGGACGAAGGAACTATGGCTACACCTTC. The chain has TRBV28 and TRBJ1-2; D not certain. The CDR3 consists of 12 residues. Germline CDR1 and CDR2: MDHEN and SYDVKM. V lost 8 bases to trimming and J lost 2 bases, with 9 bases between them.

The V call is TRBV29-1, the J call TRBJ2-2; 8 bases match TRBD1. The length of the CDR3 is 14 residues. Germline CDR1 reads SQVTM; CDR2 reads ANQGSEA. J was trimmed by 4 bases and V by 4 bases; bases with no gene match: 5. CDR3 sequence: CSVVRGRSTGELFF. The CDR3 bases are TGCAGCGTTGTCAGGGGGCGAAGCACCGGGGAGCTGTTTTTT.

The J gene is TRBJ2-3, the V gene TRBV10-3, with 10 bases aligning to TRBD2. Germline values: CDR1 ENHRY, CDR2 SYGVKD. J gave up 2 bases and V 5 bases, and 4 bases lay outside the gene matches. This CDR3 has 15 residues. CDR3 bases: TGTGCCATCAGTCAGCGGGGGGGCCCCACAGATACGCAGTATTTT. Translated: CAISQRGGPTDTQYF.

The J gene is TRBJ1-2, the V gene TRBV7-8; D unresolved. In germline, CDR1 is SGHVS, CDR2 FQNEAQ. CDR3 length equals 16 residues. The V end was cut by 2 bases, the J end by 4 bases, with 17 bases between. The CDR3: CASSLRAQIGPYGYTF. Here the CDR3 DNA reads TGTGCCAGCAGCTTAAGGGCACAGATAGGGCCCTATGGCTACACCTTC.

In its sample, this clonotype was seen once. The chain is built from TRBV29-1 and TRBJ2-3, with a possible D match to TRBD2 (5 bases). This CDR3 is 15 amino acids long. The V and J ends lost 1 base and 2 bases respectively, with 13 bases between them. From germline, CDR1 is SQVTM and CDR2 ANQGSEA. CDR3 sequence reads: CSVEGQQRNTDTQYF. The CDR3 DNA sequence: TGCAGCGTTGAAGGGCAACAGCGGAACACAGATACGCAGTATTTT.

The table lists this clonotype with many counts. The V and J genes are TRBV12-3 or TRBV12-4 and TRBJ2-7, with 8 bases identical to TRBD2. V trimming: 4 bases; J trimming: 4 bases; junction bases outside the gene matches: 9. CDR3 size: 15 residues. The CDR3 spells CASSYGGGRRYEQYF. In DNA form, the CDR3 reads TGTGCCAGCAGTTACGGCGGGGGGCGTAGGTACGAGCAGTACTTC.

This clonotype was found many times. The chain employs TRBV11-1 and TRBJ2-2; possible D gene TRBD1, 6 bases. The CDR3 is 17 amino acids. The V and J ends lost 3 bases and 0 bases respectively, with 14 bases between them. Germline values: CDR1 SGHAT, CDR2 FQDESV (reference sequence). CDR3 loop: CASSLNQRQANTGELFF. For the CDR3, the DNA is TGTGCCAGCAGCTTGAATCAGAGACAGGCGAACACCGGGGAGCTGTTTTTT.

The chain links TRBV20-1 to TRBJ2-3; D is perhaps TRBD2 (6 bases). Germline-derived CDR1 and CDR2 are DFQATT and SNEGSKA (reference sequence). The CDR3 contains 16 residues. V was clipped by 3 bases and J by 2 bases, with 18 bases between them. CDR3 amino acids: CSARAGLRNPTDTQYF. The CDR3 nucleotides read TGCAGTGCTAGGGCGGGACTCCGTAACCCCACAGATACGCAGTATTTT.